This entry concerns a single T cell receptor (beta chain). Its matching antigen is unknown. The data originate from a study of PD-L1 blockade in urothelial cancer. Study-level information: Prior chemotherapy ranged from 0 to 3 regimens per patient. Blood underwent analysis 3 weeks (second dose) and 6 weeks after treatment began. Findings and caveats of the study: Clonality of blood TCR below the median before treatment predicted better survival.

Into every PCR, synthetic TCR analog templates were spiked. Here immunoSEQ multiplex PCR was the method, and the copy in TCRdb shows in-frame clones only, minus some. The table has approximately 110,000 clones, approximately 90% seen once. Sample time point: peripheral blood 6 weeks after treatment start. The receptor was derived from a man aged 55 to 70 with urothelial cancer. The sequencing here drew on PBMCs, taken around atezolizumab (anti-PD-L1) treatment.

The CDR3 region is CASSQETAGGPYEQYF. For the CDR3, the DNA is TGTGCCAGCAGCCAAGAAACAGCGGGGGGTCCCTACGAGCAGTACTTC. The chain is built from TRBV4-2 and TRBJ2-7; 9 bases agree with TRBD2. The germline V gene has CDR1 LGHNA and CDR2 YNFKEQ. Trimming took 0 bases from V and 2 from J; bases not matched to a gene: 5. The CDR3 has 16 residues.